This T cell receptor beta chain was identified in a study of T cell repertoires in cytomegalovirus infection (dated by TCRdb to between 2018 and 2021). Study-level background: Because public TCR beta signatures pointed to carriage of CMV infection together with the matching HLA type, the HLA type of each donor mattered for the analysis.

Turning to this clonotype: The specificity of this receptor is unknown. A junction end diverges from the germline sequence, so it may reflect a read error.

General findings and caveats noted by the study authors: In both this cohort and an independent cohort of some 350 donors, the cumulative frequency of public TCR beta family members distinguished carriers of CMV infection plus the relevant HLA type. The ex vivo response was dominated by HLA-C-restricted CMV-specific TCR beta clonotypes, which also provided the single most frequent clonotype in two of eight donors.

Reading from cysteine to phenylalanine, the CDR3 counts 15 amino acids. CDR3 DNA only is kept here, 45 bases in frame from base 1. The run used an Illumina HiSeq 1500. The public reads were run again by TCRdb, first through fastp at Q25 and then through MiXCR, and only productive beta chains were kept. Entries are consolidated by CDR3 protein sequence, retaining the most common genes and DNA. This sample has some 150,000 distinct CDR3 sequences in its table, and roughly a quarter of those were observed once. The ten largest clones represent 10% to 11% of the sample. Sequencing was done on a sample of PBMCs. The V and J genes are TRBV5-3 and TRBJ2-3; the D gene cannot be resolved beyond TRBD1 or TRBD2, each matching 5 bases. TRBV5-3 is placed among ORFs of uncertain function. The clonotype comes from a human donor in good health (CMV status not recorded). Some clones in this sample may be carry-over from other donors' samples. Here is the DNA: TGTGCCAGCAGCTTGGGTAGGGGAGTCACAGATACGCAGTATTTT. Translated, this gives CASSLGRGVTDTQYF.